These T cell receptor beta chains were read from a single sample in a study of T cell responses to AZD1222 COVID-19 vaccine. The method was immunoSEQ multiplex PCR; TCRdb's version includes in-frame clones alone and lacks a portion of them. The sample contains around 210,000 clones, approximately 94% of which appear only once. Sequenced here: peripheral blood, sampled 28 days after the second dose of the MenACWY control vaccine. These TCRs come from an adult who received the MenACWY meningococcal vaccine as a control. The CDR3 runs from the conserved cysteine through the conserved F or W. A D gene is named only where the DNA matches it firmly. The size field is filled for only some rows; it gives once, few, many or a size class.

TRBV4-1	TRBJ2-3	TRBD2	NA	TGCGCCAGCAGCCAAGATGGGGCGGGACTAGCGGGAGCCGAATACACAGATACGCAGTATTTT	CASSQDGAGLAGAEYTDTQYF
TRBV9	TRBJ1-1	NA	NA	TGTGCCAGCAGCTCTGGACGGACCATGAACACTGAAGCTTTCTTT	CASSSGRTMNTEAFF
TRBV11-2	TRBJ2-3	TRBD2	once	TGTGCCAGCAGCTTAAGCACTAGCGGGAGAACAGATACGCAGTATTTT	CASSLSTSGRTDTQYF
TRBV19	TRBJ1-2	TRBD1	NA	TGTGCCAGTAGTATACCGGGACAGGGTAGCTTCTATGGCTACACCTTC	CASSIPGQGSFYGYTF
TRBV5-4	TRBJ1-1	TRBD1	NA	TGTGCCAGCAGCCCCAGGGGGGGCGCGAGGACTGAAGCTTTCTTT	CASSPRGGARTEAFF
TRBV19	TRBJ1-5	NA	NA	TGTGCCAGTAGTATTCTAGGGGACTCTCAGCCCCAGCATTTT	CASSILGDSQPQHF
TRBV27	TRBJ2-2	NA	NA	TGTGCCCGACAGTGGTTTCCCGGGGAGCTGTTTTTT	CARQWFPGELFF
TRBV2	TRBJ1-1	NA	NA	TGTGCCAGCAGTGAAGCGGGACCTGGGTACACTGAAGCTTTCTTT	CASSEAGPGYTEAFF
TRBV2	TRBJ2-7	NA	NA	TGTGCCAGCAGGATTTATGACAGACCTGCTAATGAGCAGTACTTC	CASRIYDRPANEQYF
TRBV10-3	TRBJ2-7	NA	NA	TGTGCCATCAGTATGACAGGCGCCCTAGCCCTCTACGAGCAGTACTTC	CAISMTGALALYEQYF
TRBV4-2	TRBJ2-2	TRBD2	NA	TGTGCCAGCAGCACCTCGACTAGCGGGAGGGGGAACACCGGGGAGCTGTTTTTT	CASSTSTSGRGNTGELFF
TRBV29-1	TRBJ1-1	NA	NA	TGCAGCGTAGCCACCTACGGTCCGGATGAAGCTTTCTTT	CSVATYGPDEAFF
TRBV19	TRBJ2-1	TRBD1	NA	TGTGCCAGTAGTATCGGGACAGGTGATTACAATGAGCAGTTCTTC	CASSIGTGDYNEQFF
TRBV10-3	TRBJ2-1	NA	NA	TGTGCCGTTTCCGGGGGAGGCCAAGGTGAGCAGTTCTTC	CAVSGGGQGEQFF
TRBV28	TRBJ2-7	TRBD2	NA	TGTGCCAGCAATGGACTAGCGGGAGGCCTTCCCTACGAGCAGTACTTC	CASNGLAGGLPYEQYF
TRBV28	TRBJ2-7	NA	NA	TGTGCCAGCAGTTTGTCGGGTTACGAGCAGTACTTC	CASSLSGYEQYF
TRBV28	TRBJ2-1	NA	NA	TGTGCCAGCAGTTTAGAGGGAAACAATGAGCAGTTCTTC	CASSLEGNNEQFF
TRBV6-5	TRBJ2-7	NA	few	TGTGCCAGCAGTTACTCCCTCGGAGGGGGCTACGAGCAGTACTTC	CASSYSLGGGYEQYF
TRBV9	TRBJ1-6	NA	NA	TGTGCCAGCAGCGTGGCAGGGGTCGGGTCACCCCTCCACTTT	CASSVAGVGSPLHF
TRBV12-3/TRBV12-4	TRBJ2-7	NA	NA	TGTGCCAGCAGTTTATGGGGGAGGCTCGAGCAGTACTTC	CASSLWGRLEQYF
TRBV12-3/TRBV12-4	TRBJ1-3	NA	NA	TGTGCCAGCAGTTTTGGCTCTGGAAACACCATATATTTT	CASSFGSGNTIYF
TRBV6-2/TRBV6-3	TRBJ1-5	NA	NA	TGTGCCAGCAGTTACTCGAGTACGAATCAGCCCCAGCATTTT	CASSYSSTNQPQHF
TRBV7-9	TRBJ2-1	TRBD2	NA	TGTGCCAGCAGTCCCCTTGGCGGGGGGGCGGGAGAGCAGTTCTTC	CASSPLGGGAGEQFF
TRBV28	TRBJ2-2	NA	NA	TGTGCCAGCAGTAAAGACGACACCGGGGAGCTGTTTTTT	CASSKDDTGELFF
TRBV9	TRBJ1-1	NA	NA	TGTGCCAGCAGCGGCAGGGACTCAACTGAAGCTTTCTTT	CASSGRDSTEAFF
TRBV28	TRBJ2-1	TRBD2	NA	TGTGCCAGCAGTCGACGGACTAGCGGGAGCCGGTGGGTCCACAATGAGCAGTTCTTC	CASSRRTSGSRWVHNEQFF
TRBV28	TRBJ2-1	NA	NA	TGTGCCAGCAGGCCGAGCGGGAACAGGGGAGGTTGGAATGAGCAGTTCTTC	CASRPSGNRGGWNEQFF
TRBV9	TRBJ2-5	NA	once	TGTGCCAGCAGCGCTCGGGACCAAGAGACCCAGTACTTC	CASSARDQETQYF
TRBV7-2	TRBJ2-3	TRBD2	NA	TGTGCCAGCAGCTTAGTAGCGGGGGGAACAGATACGCAGTATTTT	CASSLVAGGTDTQYF
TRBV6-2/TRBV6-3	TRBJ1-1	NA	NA	TGTGCCAGCAGTTACGGGGCTGAAGCTTTCTTT	CASSYGAEAFF
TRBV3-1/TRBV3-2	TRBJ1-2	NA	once	TGTGCCAGCAGCCAAGGCCCACAGGGACGGAACTATGGCTACACCTTC	CASSQGPQGRNYGYTF
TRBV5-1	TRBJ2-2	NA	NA	TGCGCCAGCAGCTTGGGTCAGGGGGGCACCGGGGAGCTGTTTTTT	CASSLGQGGTGELFF
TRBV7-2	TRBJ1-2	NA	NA	TGTGCCAGCAGCTTTGCAGGTCCCTATGGCTACACCTTC	CASSFAGPYGYTF
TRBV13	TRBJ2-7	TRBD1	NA	TGTGCCAGCAGCTCCGATAGGACAGGGTATCTCGAGCAGTACTTC	CASSSDRTGYLEQYF
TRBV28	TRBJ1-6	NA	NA	TGTGCCAGCAGTTTGGGGCCCCCCCGGAATTCACCCCTCCACTTT	CASSLGPPRNSPLHF
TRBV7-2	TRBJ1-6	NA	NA	TGTGCCAGCAGCGTGAATAATTCACCCCTCCACTTT	CASSVNNSPLHF
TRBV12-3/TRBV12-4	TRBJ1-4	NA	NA	TGTGCCAGCAGCCCCATCGGCGAAAAACTGTTTTTT	CASSPIGEKLFF
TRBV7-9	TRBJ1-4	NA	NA	TGTGCCAGCAGCTATCAGGGGCTTAATGAAAAACTGTTTTTT	CASSYQGLNEKLFF
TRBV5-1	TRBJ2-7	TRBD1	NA	TGCGCCAGCAGCACCGGGACAGGGGGCTCCGAGCAGTACTTC	CASSTGTGGSEQYF
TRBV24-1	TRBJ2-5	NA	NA	TGTGCCACCAGTGATTTTAGTCAGGGCTACCAAGAGACCCAGTACTTC	CATSDFSQGYQETQYF
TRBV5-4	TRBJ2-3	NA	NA	TGTGCCAGCAGTCCCTCGCCCTCCACAGATACGCAGTATTTT	CASSPSPSTDTQYF
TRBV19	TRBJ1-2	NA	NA	TGTGCCAGTAGTATTACAGGGACAAGGGGAGGCTACACCTTC	CASSITGTRGGYTF
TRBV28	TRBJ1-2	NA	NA	TGTGCCAGCAGTTTATCCATAAACTATGGCTACACCTTC	CASSLSINYGYTF
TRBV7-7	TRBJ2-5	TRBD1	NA	TGTGCTAGCAGCTCCGACAGGGGGGGAGAGACCCAGTACTTC	CASSSDRGGETQYF
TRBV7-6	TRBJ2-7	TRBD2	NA	TGTGCCAGCAGTTTACTAGCGGGAGGGCACGAGCAGTACTTC	CASSLLAGGHEQYF
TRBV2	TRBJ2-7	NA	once	TGTGCCAGCAGTGAACCCGGGAACTACGAGCAGTACTTC	CASSEPGNYEQYF
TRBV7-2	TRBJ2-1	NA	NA	TGTGCCAGCAGCTTAGAATTTATGGCAGGCCTGGGGAATGAGCAGTTCTTC	CASSLEFMAGLGNEQFF
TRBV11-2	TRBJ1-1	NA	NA	TGTGCCAGCAGCTTAGAGGGGCCGGGTCTCCGGTTCTTCACTGAAGCTTTCTTT	CASSLEGPGLRFFTEAFF
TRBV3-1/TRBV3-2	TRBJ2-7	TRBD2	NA	TGTGCCAGCAGCCAAGATCCTCCGCGGGGGGGATCCTACGAGCAGTACTTC	CASSQDPPRGGSYEQYF
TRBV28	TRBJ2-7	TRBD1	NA	TGTGCCAGCAGTTTATCCCCTCCTGGACAGGGAAACGAGCAGTACTTC	CASSLSPPGQGNEQYF
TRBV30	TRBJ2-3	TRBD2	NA	TGTGCCTGGAGTGTAGCGGGGGGCACAGATACGCAGTATTTT	CAWSVAGGTDTQYF
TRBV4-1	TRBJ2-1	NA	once	TGCGCCAGCAGCCAAGGGGGCGGGGTAGGTGAGCAGTTCTTC	CASSQGGGVGEQFF
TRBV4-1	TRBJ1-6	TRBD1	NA	TGCGCCAGCCCCGGGACAGGGGAATCACCCCTCCACTTT	CASPGTGESPLHF
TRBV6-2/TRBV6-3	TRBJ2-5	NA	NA	TGTGCCAGCAGCGCAGGGGTCACCTACCAAGAGACCCAGTACTTC	CASSAGVTYQETQYF
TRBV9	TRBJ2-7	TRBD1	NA	TGTGCCAGCAGCCCCCGACAGGGGAGCTCCTACGAGCAGTACTTC	CASSPRQGSSYEQYF